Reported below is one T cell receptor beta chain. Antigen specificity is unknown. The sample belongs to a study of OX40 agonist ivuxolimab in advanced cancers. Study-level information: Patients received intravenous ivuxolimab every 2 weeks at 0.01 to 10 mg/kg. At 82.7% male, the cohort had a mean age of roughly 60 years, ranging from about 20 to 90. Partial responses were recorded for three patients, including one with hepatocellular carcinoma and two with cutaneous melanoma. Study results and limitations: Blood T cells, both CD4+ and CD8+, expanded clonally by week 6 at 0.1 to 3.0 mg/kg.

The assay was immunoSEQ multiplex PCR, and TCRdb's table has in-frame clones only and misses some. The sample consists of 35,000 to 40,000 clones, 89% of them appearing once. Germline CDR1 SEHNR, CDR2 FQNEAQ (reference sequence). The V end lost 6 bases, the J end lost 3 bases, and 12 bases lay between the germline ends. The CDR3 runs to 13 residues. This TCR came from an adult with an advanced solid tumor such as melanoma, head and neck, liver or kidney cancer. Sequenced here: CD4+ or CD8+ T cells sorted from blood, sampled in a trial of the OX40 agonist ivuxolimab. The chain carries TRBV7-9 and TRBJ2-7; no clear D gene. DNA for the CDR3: TGTGCCAGCAGTGGAGAGCCCGTCTACGAGCAGTACTTC. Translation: CASSGEPVYEQYF.